These 5 T cell receptor beta chains originate from one sample sequenced in a study of blood T cell repertoires in COVID-19. Assay: immunoSEQ multiplex PCR; the TCRdb copy retains only in-frame clones and omits some. The sample consists of 87,000 or so clones, roughly 84% of them appearing once. What was sequenced was peripheral blood. These receptors were taken from an elderly woman in a cohort sampled during active or convalescent COVID-19.

The gene calls are TRBV18 and TRBJ2-7; 15 bases line up with TRBD2. This CDR3 region has 18 residues. Germline CDR1 is KGHSH and CDR2 is LQKENI. V gave up 6 bases and J gave up 2 bases; unmatched junction bases: 11. This chain's CDR3 is CASSLLPGLAGGAYEQYV. In DNA, the CDR3 is TGTGCCAGCTCTCTTCTTCCGGGACTAGCGGGAGGAGCCTACGAGCAGTACGTC.

V gene TRBV29-1 combines with J gene TRBJ1-5; D is unresolved. Per germline, CDR1 SQVTM and CDR2 ANQGSEA. The CDR3 is 13 residues long. V lost 4 bases and J 6 bases, leaving 13 bases between the germline ends. The CDR3 nucleotides read TGCAGCGTTGGAAGCGGGAAGGGTCAGCCCCAGCATTTT. It encodes CSVGSGKGQPQHF.

V usage is TRBV3-1 (or the pseudogene TRBV3-2) and J usage is TRBJ2-3, with 13 bases lining up with TRBD2. The CDR3 has 17 residues. V dropped 1 base and J dropped 9; count of bases not matched to a gene: 10. Germline V gene sequence: CDR1 LGHDT, CDR2 YNNKEL (reference sequence). In nucleotides, the CDR3 is TGTGCCAGCAGCCAAGGAATCCGGACTAGCGGGAGTGGAACGCAGTATTTT. Translated, it gives CASSQGIRTSGSGTQYF.

A few counts support this clone. V and J are TRBV7-9 and TRBJ2-1, with TRBD2 matching over 7 bases. Trimming at V came to 1 base and at J to 0 bases, leaving 6 bases not matched to a gene. In germline, CDR1 is SEHNR, CDR2 FQNEAQ (reference sequence). The length of the CDR3 is 17 residues. The CDR3 DNA reads TGTGCCAGCAGCTTAGTTCTTCTAGCGGACTCCTACAATGAGCAGTTCTTC. This translates into CASSLVLLADSYNEQFF.

This clone was found once. The V call is TRBV9, the J call TRBJ2-1; TRBD2 aligns across 8 bases. V shed 4 bases, J shed 7 bases, and the junction held 10 bases outside the gene matches. CDR1 and CDR2 (germline): SGDLS, YYNGEE. The CDR3 extends over 15 amino acids. The CDR3 protein is CASSPGGRELNEQFF. As DNA, the CDR3 is TGTGCCAGCAGCCCGGGGGGGCGGGAGTTGAATGAGCAGTTCTTC.